This T cell receptor beta chain was captured by sequencing in a study of blood T cells in healthy people across ages. The people who gave samples were healthy Caucasians from Russia, aged roughly 6 to 90. Every sample yielded at least 6.5 million isolated PBMCs. This clonotype was found a few times. Its target is unknown. General study findings and limits: Diversity estimated from one million T cells was considered an underestimate.

The second PCR ran about 6 to 12 cycles with a sample-barcoded 5' primer and J-beta primers. TCRdb passed the 5' RACE reads through MiXCR, listing each CDR3 protein once. The data hold 600,000 to 800,000 distinct CDR3 sequences, with around 21% observed a single time. The TCR was taken from a man between 65 and 85 years old in good health. Sequencing was carried out using blood.

The CDR3 region has the DNA TGTGCCAGCAGTTCGGGAGATGGCTACACCTTC. Protein: CASSSGDGYTF. V gene TRBV28 combines with J gene TRBJ1-2; D not certain. This CDR3 is built from 11 residues. With 4 bases removed from V and 6 bases from J, the gap between germline ends came to 6 bases. CDR1 and CDR2 from the germline V gene are MDHEN and SYDVKM.